This entry features one T cell receptor (beta chain) sequence. What it recognizes is unknown. These data come from a study of cytomegalovirus exposure and HLA in healthy donors. Overall study results and limits: An analysis was carried out at a later point. It showed that HLA-associated TCR beta chains were more clonally expanded than equally common non-associated chains.

CDR3 size: 13 residues. Germline assignment: CDR1 MNHNS and CDR2 SASEGT. V was pared by 6 bases and J by 8 bases, with 16 bases between. The PCR used 60 Vbeta and 13 Jbeta primers. Profiled with immunoSEQ multiplex PCR; TCRdb holds only in-frame clones, not every one. The sample has under 150,000 clones, roughly 84% seen once; the top ten hold roughly 3%. This receptor was obtained from a man over 45 in good health and CMV-seronegative. This sequence joins TRBV6-1 and TRBJ1-1; possibly TRBD1 for D (5 bases). Material: PBMCs. The CDR3: CASSGPGRIEAFF. As DNA, the CDR3 is TGTGCCAGCAGCGGACCAGGGAGGATCGAAGCTTTCTTT.